This T cell receptor (beta chain) was profiled in a study of shared clonotypes between healthy human individuals. General study findings and limits: Sampling involved blood alone; tissue repertoires likely differ.

The sequencing of unsorted PBMC DNA took place on ten immunoSEQ deep assay plates. Authors' methods: ImmunoSEQ output lacked quality scores and full-length reads, limiting matched filtering. Using immunoSEQ multiplex PCR, the repertoire was profiled, and TCRdb retains in-frame clones only, with some absent. For V, J and clone size, that table is used; D and trimming come from the DNA. Of fewer than 600,000 clones in the sample, approximately 71% were seen once. With respect to this clone: Its matching antigen is unknown.

Caucasian adults living in Nashville, Tennessee, provided all samples. In germline, CDR1 is MNHEY, CDR2 SVGAGI. Trimming removed 6 bases at V and 4 bases at J, with 15 bases between. CDR3 length: 15 amino acids. The chain couples TRBV6-5 to TRBJ2-2, with D possibly being TRBD2 (5 bases). Sequenced material: PBMCs. The sequence was collected from a woman between 40 and 55 years old in good health. Some clones in this sample may be carry-over from other donors' samples. This chain's CDR3 is CASRREGVVTGELFF. DNA for the CDR3: TGTGCCAGCAGACGGGAAGGAGTTGTCACCGGGGAGCTGTTTTTT.